This T cell receptor beta chain was captured in a study of blood T cell repertoires in COVID-19. Across the whole study: Samples came from the United States, Italy and Spain, spanning acute and convalescent COVID-19. T cells, B-cell-depleted T cells, or PBMCs supplied cDNA or gDNA.

Original data processing: Estimation of nucleated cell counts was performed using reference gene primer amplification. Assay: immunoSEQ multiplex PCR; the TCRdb copy retains only in-frame clones and omits some. V and J calls and clone size are as listed in that table; D and trimming were resolved from the DNA. Here the sample spans about 200,000 clones, 80% to 95% being singletons. Seattle cases were enrolled at active infection and followed longitudinally. This CDR3 has 13 amino acids. V shed 3 bases and J shed 7 bases, with 14 bases lying between them. Germline V lookup: CDR1 SGHRS, CDR2 YFSETQ. The chain has TRBV5-1 and TRBJ2-7; the D gene is possibly TRBD2 (5 bases). What was sequenced was peripheral blood. The clonotype originates from a man in his sixties with COVID-19, enrolled during active disease. The CDR3 protein is CASSSGLLGEQYF. In nucleotides, the CDR3 is TGCGCCAGCAGCTCCGGACTCCTCGGTGAGCAGTACTTC. The complete variable domain, with remaining parts taken from reference TRBV5-1 and TRBJ2-7, reads KAGVTQTPRYLIKTRGQQVTLSCSPISGHRSVSWYQQTPGQGLQFLFEYFSETQRNKGNFPGRFSGRQFSNSRSEMNVSTLELGDSALYLCASSSGLLGEQYFGPGTRLTVT.